The entry below gives a single T cell receptor beta chain sequence along with its context. The data belong to a study of blood T cell repertoires in COVID-19. About the research overall: Italy, Spain and the United States were the sources of the convalescent and acute COVID-19 samples.

Assay: immunoSEQ multiplex PCR; the TCRdb copy retains only in-frame clones and omits some. This table holds some 350,000 clones, around 90% found once. CDR3 size: 16 residues. V was shortened by 6 bases and J by 2 bases, with 20 bases between the two germline ends. Germline values: CDR1 SGHVS, CDR2 FNYEAQ. The sequence was obtained from a man younger than 35 with active or convalescent COVID-19. The sample consisted of peripheral blood. The V call is TRBV7-6, the J call TRBJ2-7, with D perhaps TRBD1 (9 bases). CDR3: CASSHSGGTGTYEQYF. The CDR3 region has the DNA TGTGCCAGCAGTCACTCGGGAGGGACAGGGACCTACGAGCAGTACTTC.